This T cell receptor (beta chain) is from a study of naive and memory T cell subsets. Findings of the study overall: No ground truth validated the naive and memory repertoire findings. Over 90% of naive TCR sequences appeared only once, unlike memory subsets. Especially in CD8 cells, naive repertoires contained a few larger clonotypes, possibly CD45RA-re-expressing memory cells.

Separate alpha and beta amplification began at the second PCR step. Two oligonucleotides, mixed equimolar, formed the beta constant-region primer covering TRBC1 and TRBC2. Nested alpha and beta constant-region primers with the SP2 primer drove four PCR rounds on ligated cDNA. TCRdb re-analysed the UMI-ligation and nested PCR reads in MiXCR, keeping a single row per CDR3 protein. The table includes more than 95,000 distinct CDR3 sequences, about 14% detected once. Worth noting for this clonotype: The target antigen is unknown.

The clonotype was recovered from a human donor in good health. Sequenced sample: naive CD8+ T cells from blood.

This CDR3 is CASSRRTDNQPQHF. As DNA, the CDR3 is TGTGCCAGCTCACGTAGGACGGACAATCAGCCCCAGCATTTT. J is TRBJ1-5 and V is TRBV18; D not certain. The length of the CDR3 is 14 residues. Germline assignment: CDR1 KGHSH and CDR2 LQKENI. V lost 4 bases to trimming and J lost 3 bases, with 10 bases between them.